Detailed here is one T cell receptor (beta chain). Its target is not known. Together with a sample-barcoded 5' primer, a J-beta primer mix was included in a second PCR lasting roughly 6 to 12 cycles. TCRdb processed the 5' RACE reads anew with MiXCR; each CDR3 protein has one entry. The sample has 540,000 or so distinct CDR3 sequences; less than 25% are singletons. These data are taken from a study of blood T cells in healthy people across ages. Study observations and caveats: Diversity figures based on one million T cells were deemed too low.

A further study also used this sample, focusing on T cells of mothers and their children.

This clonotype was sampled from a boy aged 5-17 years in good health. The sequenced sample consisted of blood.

As DNA, the CDR3 is TGCAGCGTCTATCCAGAGACGGGCACTGAAGCTTTCTTT. It codes for CSVYPETGTEAFF. The chain employs TRBV29-1 and TRBJ1-1; D unclear. The CDR3 sequence is 13 residues long. The germline V and J ends were trimmed by 6 bases and 4 bases, with 15 bases remaining between them. Germline-derived CDR1 and CDR2 are SQVTM and ANQGSEA.